Below, one TCR beta chain is given with its context. This CDR3 region has 13 residues. The V and J ends lost 6 bases and 2 bases respectively, with 10 bases between them. From germline, CDR1 is MNHEY and CDR2 SVGAGI. Libraries were prepared by immunoSEQ multiplex PCR; TCRdb keeps only in-frame clonotypes and omits some of them. Among over 90,000 clones listed, approximately 90% were seen once. The source of the sample is a study of T cell responses to AZD1222 COVID-19 vaccine. The rearrangement joins TRBV6-5 to TRBJ1-2; possibly TRBD1 for D (6 bases). Sequencing was performed on peripheral blood, taken 28 days after the second AZD1222 dose. This clonotype was obtained from an adult who received the AZD1222 COVID-19 vaccine. The CDR3 is CASSRTENYGYTF. CDR3 nucleotide sequence: TGTGCCAGCAGCCGGACAGAAAACTATGGCTACACCTTC.